This TCR beta chain derives from a study of T cells in Graves' hyperthyroidism and ophthalmopathy. Study conclusions and caveats: Progression to ophthalmopathy was predicted a median of roughly 6.8 months early. Most thyroid-expanded clonotypes above 0.001 were also found in blood.

The germline V gene has CDR1 SEHNR and CDR2 FQNEAQ (reference sequence). V was trimmed by 6 bases and J by 5 bases, leaving 14 bases between them. This CDR3 is built from 13 residues. Diagnoses used clinical symptoms, serum thyroxine and TRAb, thyroid ultrasound and orbital computed tomography. This clonotype showed up just once. The target antigen is unknown. Amplified TCR beta CDR3 regions derived from RNA transcripts. A set of HTBI primers served as the primers for a first-round RT-PCR of the TCR CDR3. Each CDR3 protein is one row after TCRdb ran MiXCR on the multiplex PCR reads. The sample shows about 640,000 distinct CDR3 sequences, 45% of them seen only once.

The sample comprised peripheral blood or thyroid tissue (not recorded which). This sequence originates from an adult man with Graves' disease, either hyperthyroidism or ophthalmopathy (not recorded which). This chain connects TRBV7-9 to TRBJ2-7; D perhaps matches TRBD2 (6 bases). DNA of the CDR3: TGTGCCAGCAGACTGGGTCGGGGGAACGAGCAGTACTTC. It translates to CASRLGRGNEQYF.